The present TCR beta chain was sequenced within a study of tumor-infiltrating lymphocytes in primary liver carcinoma. Background on the study: T1-T3 N0M0 was the stage of the tumors, which were roughly 4 to 11 cm across. The yield of productive TCRbeta reads per sample was roughly 3.65 to 7.5 million and was similar across tissue types.

Germline V gene data show CDR1 as MGHRA and CDR2 as YSYEKL. The CDR3 extends over 15 amino acids. Unmatched junction bases numbered 10, after V lost 4 bases and J lost 7 bases. The source of the blood RNA was unsorted whole blood, and germline DNA was extracted as well. Production of TCR beta cDNA used 400 to 600 ng total RNA together with a constant-region primer. Libraries for TCR beta were built through three nested multiplex PCR rounds, which together made up a slightly modified ARM-PCR procedure. With TRBV1-TRBV30 forward primers and a C-beta reverse primer, the first two PCR rounds were run for 9 to 10 cycles each. TCRdb re-called the multiplex PCR reads through MiXCR, storing one row per CDR3 protein. The repertoire includes about 320,000 distinct CDR3 sequences, almost 60% of them detected once, and 17% sits in the top ten.

Sequencing was performed on peripheral blood. V and J are TRBV4-1 and TRBJ2-4; the match to TRBD2 covers 7 bases. This TCR was sampled from a woman in her thirties with primary liver carcinoma and hepatitis B virus infection. Here the CDR3 reads CASSPLAAPGNIQYF. The CDR3 DNA sequence: TGCGCCAGCAGCCCGCTAGCGGCCCCGGGGAACATTCAGTACTTC.